The source of this TCR beta chain is a study of blood T cell repertoires in COVID-19. Study at large: Donors in the United States, Italy and Spain gave samples during acute or convalescent COVID-19. In each case, the material was cDNA or gDNA derived from T cells, B-cell-depleted T cells, or PBMCs.

Germline CDR1 is DFQATT and CDR2 is SNEGSKA (reference sequence). The CDR3 covers 11 residues. In the study's own analysis: Amplification of reference gene primers was used by the study to estimate nucleated cell counts. The protocol was immunoSEQ multiplex PCR, while the TCRdb copy is restricted to in-frame clones and leaves out a portion. V and J calls and clone size are copied from that table; D and trimming were computed from the DNA. Of about 49,000 clones in the sample, roughly four fifths were seen once. The sample consisted of peripheral blood. This receptor was obtained from a woman aged 55-69 years with acute or convalescent COVID-19. The rearrangement uses TRBV20-1 and TRBJ1-2; no definite D call. The CDR3 region is CTMRGSYGYTF. DNA of the CDR3: TGCACCATGAGAGGATCCTATGGCTACACCTTC.